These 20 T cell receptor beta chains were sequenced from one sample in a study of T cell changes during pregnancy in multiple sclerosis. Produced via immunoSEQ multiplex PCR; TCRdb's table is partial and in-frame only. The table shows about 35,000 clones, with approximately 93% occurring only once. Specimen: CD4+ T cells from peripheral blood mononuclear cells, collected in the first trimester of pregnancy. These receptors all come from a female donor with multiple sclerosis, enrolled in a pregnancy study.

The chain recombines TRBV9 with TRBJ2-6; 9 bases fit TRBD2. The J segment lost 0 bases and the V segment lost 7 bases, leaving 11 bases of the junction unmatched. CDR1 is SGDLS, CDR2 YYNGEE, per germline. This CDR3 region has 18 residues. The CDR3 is CASPLGAGGISGANVLTF. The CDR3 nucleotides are TGTGCCAGCCCACTAGGCGCGGGGGGGATCTCTGGGGCCAACGTCCTGACTTTC. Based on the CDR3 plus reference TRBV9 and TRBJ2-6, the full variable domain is DSGVTQTPKHLITATGQRVTLRCSPRSGDLSVYWYQQSLDQGLQFLIQYYNGEERAKGNILERFSAQQFPDLHSELNLSSLELGDSALYFCASPLGAGGISGANVLTFGAGSRLTVL.

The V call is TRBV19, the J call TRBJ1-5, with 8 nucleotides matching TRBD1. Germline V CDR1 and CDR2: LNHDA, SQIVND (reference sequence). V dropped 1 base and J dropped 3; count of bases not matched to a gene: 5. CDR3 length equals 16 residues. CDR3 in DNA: TGTGCCAGTAGTATAGTTCAGGGGGCTGTCAATCAGCCCCAGCATTTT. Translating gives CASSIVQGAVNQPQHF.

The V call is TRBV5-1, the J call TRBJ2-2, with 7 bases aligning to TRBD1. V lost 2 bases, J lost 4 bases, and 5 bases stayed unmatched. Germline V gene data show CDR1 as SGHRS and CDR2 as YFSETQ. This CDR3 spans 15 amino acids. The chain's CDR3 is CASSFVTGSTGELFF. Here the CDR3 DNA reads TGCGCCAGCAGCTTTGTGACAGGGAGCACCGGGGAGCTGTTTTTT.

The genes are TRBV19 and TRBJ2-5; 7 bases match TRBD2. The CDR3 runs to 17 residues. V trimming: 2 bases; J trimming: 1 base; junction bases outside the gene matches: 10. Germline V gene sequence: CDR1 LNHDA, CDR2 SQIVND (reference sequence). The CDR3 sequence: CASSIIQRGGSQETQYF. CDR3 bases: TGTGCCAGTAGTATAATTCAGCGAGGCGGGAGCCAAGAGACCCAGTACTTC.

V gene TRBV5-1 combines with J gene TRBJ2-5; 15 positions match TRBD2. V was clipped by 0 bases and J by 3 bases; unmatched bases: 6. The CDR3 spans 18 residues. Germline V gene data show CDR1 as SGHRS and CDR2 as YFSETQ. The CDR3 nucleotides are TGCGCCAGCAGCTTGGCCTTCGGGACTAGCGGGGGGAAAGAGACCCAGTACTTC. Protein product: CASSLAFGTSGGKETQYF.

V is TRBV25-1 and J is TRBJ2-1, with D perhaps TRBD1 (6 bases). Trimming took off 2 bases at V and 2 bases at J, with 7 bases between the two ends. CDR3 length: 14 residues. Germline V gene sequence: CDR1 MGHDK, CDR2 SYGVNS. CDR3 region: CASSEQGTYNEQFF. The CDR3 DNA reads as TGTGCCAGCAGTGAACAGGGGACCTACAATGAGCAGTTCTTC. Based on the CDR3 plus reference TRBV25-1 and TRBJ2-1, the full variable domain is EADIYQTPRYLVIGTGKKITLECSQTMGHDKMYWYQQDPGMELHLIHYSYGVNSTEKGDLSSESTVSRIRTEHFPLTLESARPSHTSQYLCASSEQGTYNEQFFGPGTRLTVL.

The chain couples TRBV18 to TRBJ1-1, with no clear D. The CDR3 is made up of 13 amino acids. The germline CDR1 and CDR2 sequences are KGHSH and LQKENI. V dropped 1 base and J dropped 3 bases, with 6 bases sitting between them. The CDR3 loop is CASSPRGDTEAFF. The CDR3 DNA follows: TGTGCCAGCTCACCACGGGGAGACACTGAAGCTTTCTTT.

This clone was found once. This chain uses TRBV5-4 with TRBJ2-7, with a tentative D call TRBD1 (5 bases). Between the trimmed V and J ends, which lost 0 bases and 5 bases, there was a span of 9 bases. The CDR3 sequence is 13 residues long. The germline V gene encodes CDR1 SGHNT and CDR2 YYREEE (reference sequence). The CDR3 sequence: CASSLVRGDEQYF. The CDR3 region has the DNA TGTGCCAGCAGCTTGGTTAGGGGCGACGAGCAGTACTTC.

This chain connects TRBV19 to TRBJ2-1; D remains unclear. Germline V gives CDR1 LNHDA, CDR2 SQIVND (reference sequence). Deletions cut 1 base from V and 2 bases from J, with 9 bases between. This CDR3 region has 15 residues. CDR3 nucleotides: TGTGCCAGTAGTATAGCCGACACTCCCTACAATGAGCAGTTCTTC. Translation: CASSIADTPYNEQFF.

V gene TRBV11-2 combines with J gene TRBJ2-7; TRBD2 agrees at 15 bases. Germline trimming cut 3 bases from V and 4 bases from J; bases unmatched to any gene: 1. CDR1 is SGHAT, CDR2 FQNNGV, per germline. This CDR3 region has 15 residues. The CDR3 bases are TGTGCCAGCAGCTTTGGGACTAGCGGGAGGTACGAGCAGTACTTC. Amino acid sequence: CASSFGTSGRYEQYF.

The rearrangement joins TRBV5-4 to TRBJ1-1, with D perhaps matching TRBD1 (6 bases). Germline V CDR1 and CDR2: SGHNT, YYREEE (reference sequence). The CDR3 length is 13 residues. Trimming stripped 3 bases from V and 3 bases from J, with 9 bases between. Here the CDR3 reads CASSWGPDTEAFF. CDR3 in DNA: TGTGCCAGCAGCTGGGGGCCTGACACTGAAGCTTTCTTT. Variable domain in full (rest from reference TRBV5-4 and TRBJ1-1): ETGVTQSPTHLIKTRGQQVTLRCSSQSGHNTVSWYQQALGQGPQFIFQYYREEENGRGNFPPRFSGLQFPNYSSELNVNALELDDSALYLCASSWGPDTEAFFGQGTRLTVV.

CDR3 in DNA: TGTGCCAGCAGCGGGGACAGGCTTGGCGGGAATGAGCAGTTCTTC. Amino acid sequence: CASSGDRLGGNEQFF. The chain has TRBV9 and TRBJ2-1; 8 bases line up with TRBD1. After removal of 3 bases from V and 7 bases from J, the junction contained 9 bases not matched to a gene. CDR1 SGDLS and CDR2 YYNGEE come from the germline V gene. This CDR3 has 15 amino acids.

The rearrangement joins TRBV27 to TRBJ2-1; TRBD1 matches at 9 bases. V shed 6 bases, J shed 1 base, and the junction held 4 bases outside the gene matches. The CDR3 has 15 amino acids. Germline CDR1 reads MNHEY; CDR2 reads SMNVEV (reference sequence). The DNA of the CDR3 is TGTGCCAGCAGGGGACAGGGTAAGTCCTACAATGAGCAGTTCTTC. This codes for CASRGQGKSYNEQFF.

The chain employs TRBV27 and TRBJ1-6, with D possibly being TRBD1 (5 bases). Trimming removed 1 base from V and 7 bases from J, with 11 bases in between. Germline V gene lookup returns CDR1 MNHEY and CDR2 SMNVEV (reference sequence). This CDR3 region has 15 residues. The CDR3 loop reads CASSLLGVGNSPLHF. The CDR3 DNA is TGTGCCAGCAGTTTATTAGGGGTAGGGAATTCACCCCTCCACTTT.

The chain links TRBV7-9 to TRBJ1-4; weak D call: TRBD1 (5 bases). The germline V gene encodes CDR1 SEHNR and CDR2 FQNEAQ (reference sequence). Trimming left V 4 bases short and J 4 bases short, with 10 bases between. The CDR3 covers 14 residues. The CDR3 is CASSSGLLNEKLFF. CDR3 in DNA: TGTGCCAGCAGCTCGGGACTCCTTAATGAAAAACTGTTTTTT.

The CDR3 DNA sequence: TGTGCCAGCAGTGGGATTGGGGGGAAGAACACTGAAGCTTTCTTT. The encoded protein is CASSGIGGKNTEAFF. The chain carries TRBV6-1 and TRBJ1-1; D is perhaps TRBD1 (5 bases). V lost 4 bases to trimming and J lost 1 base, with 13 bases between them. CDR3 size: 15 residues. Germline V gives CDR1 MNHNS, CDR2 SASEGT.

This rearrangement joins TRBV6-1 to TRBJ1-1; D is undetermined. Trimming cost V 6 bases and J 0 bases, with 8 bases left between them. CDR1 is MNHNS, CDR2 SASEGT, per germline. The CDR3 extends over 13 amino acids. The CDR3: CASRRVLNTEAFF. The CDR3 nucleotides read TGTGCCAGCAGGAGAGTATTGAACACTGAAGCTTTCTTT.

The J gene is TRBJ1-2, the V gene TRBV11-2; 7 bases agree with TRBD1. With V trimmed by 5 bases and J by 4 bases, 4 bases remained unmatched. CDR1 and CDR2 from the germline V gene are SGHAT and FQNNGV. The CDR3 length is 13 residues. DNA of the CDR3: TGTGCCAGCAGCCCGACAGGGACCTATGGCTACACCTTC. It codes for CASSPTGTYGYTF.

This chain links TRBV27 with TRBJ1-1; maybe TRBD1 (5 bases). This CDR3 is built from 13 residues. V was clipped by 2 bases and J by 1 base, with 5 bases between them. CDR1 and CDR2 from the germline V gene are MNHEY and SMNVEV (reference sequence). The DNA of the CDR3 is TGTGCCAGCAGTTTAAGGGGGAACACTGAAGCTTTCTTT. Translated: CASSLRGNTEAFF.

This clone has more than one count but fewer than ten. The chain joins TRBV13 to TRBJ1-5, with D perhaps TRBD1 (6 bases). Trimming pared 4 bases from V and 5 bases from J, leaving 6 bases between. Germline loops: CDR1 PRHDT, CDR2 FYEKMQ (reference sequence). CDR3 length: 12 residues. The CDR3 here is CASSYRDQPQHF. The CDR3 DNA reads TGTGCCAGCAGCTACAGGGATCAGCCCCAGCATTTT.